This paragraph covers one T cell receptor (beta chain) sequence. Its antigen is currently unknown. This entry is derived from a study of shared clonotypes between healthy human individuals. General study results and limits: Memory subsets had estimated richness that was generally smaller than that of naive subsets.

Only in-frame clones appear in the TCRdb table, and some are missing; sequencing was by immunoSEQ multiplex PCR. The table records almost 750,000 clones, roughly 72% of them present only once. What was sequenced was memory CD4+ T cells sorted from blood. Subset here: CD45RA-negative fraction. This receptor was taken from a woman under 40 in good health.

The CDR3 loop reads CASSYGPGGGNQPQHF. The CDR3 DNA sequence: TGTGCCAGCAGTTACGGGCCCGGGGGGGGCAATCAGCCCCAGCATTTT. The V and J genes are TRBV6-6 and TRBJ1-5, with D maybe TRBD1 (5 bases). Between the trimmed V and J ends, which lost 2 bases and 2 bases, there was a span of 13 bases. Looked up from germline, CDR1 is MNHNY and CDR2 is SVGAGI (reference sequence). The CDR3 is made up of 16 amino acids.